The subject of this entry is one T cell receptor (beta chain). Antigen unknown. The CDR3 is 14 amino acids. V was clipped by 4 bases and J by 2 bases; unmatched bases: 4. CDR1 and CDR2 (germline): SGDLS, YYNGEE. The sample comes from a study of Graves' ophthalmopathy and Graves' hyperthyroidism. Hyperthyroidism patients had new diagnoses, durations under 2 months, and ages of 18 to 65. Patients with other autoimmune diseases, uncontrolled infections, pregnancy or lactation were excluded. Clinical symptoms and serum thyroxine were used for diagnosis; TRAb, thyroid ultrasound and orbital computed tomography were also relied on. Study findings and constraints: Detected in blood as well were most expanded thyroid clonotypes with frequency above 0.001.

The authors amplified TCR beta CDR3 regions, and they did so from RNA transcripts for repertoire sequencing. Amplification began with first-round RT-PCR using HTBI primers, then second-round multiplex PCR was performed. From the multiplex PCR reads, TCRdb called clonotypes with MiXCR, one entry per CDR3 protein. This table holds about 1.2 million distinct CDR3 sequences, about 36% found once. This receptor was obtained from an adult man with Graves' hyperthyroidism. Source material: peripheral blood or thyroid tissue (not recorded which). The V call is TRBV9, the J call TRBJ1-2; 8 bases line up with TRBD1. CDR3 protein: CASSTRTGNYGYTF. The DNA of the CDR3 is TGTGCCAGCAGCACCCGGACAGGGAACTATGGCTACACCTTC.